Listed below are T cell receptor beta chains from one sample, sequenced in a study of regulatory T cells in long-lasting Graves disease. TCRdb re-analysed the multiplex PCR reads in MiXCR, keeping a single row per CDR3 protein. The table records around 480,000 distinct CDR3 sequences, under 20% of them present only once. These data were also filed under a second study, of T cells in Graves' hyperthyroidism and ophthalmopathy.

The sample was peripheral blood mononuclear cells (PBMCs), taken at new diagnosis, from a patient treated with antithyroid drugs. All receptors come from a man between 35 and 55 years old with Graves disease. The conserved cysteine and the conserved F or W are not part of the CDR3 here. Each record gives: CDR3 length, V gene, J gene, CDR3 protein.

13	TRBV5-1	TRBJ1-1	ASSLGRTENTEAF
11	TRBV7-2	TRBJ1-5	ASSLQRNQPQH
13	TRBV12-3/TRBV12-4	TRBJ2-7	ASSQLAGVSYEQY
13	TRBV28	TRBJ2-1	ASRWTSGRFNEQF
12	TRBV14	TRBJ1-6	ASSQAYRGSPLH
13	TRBV7-2	TRBJ2-3	ASSSRLGNTDTQY
11	TRBV5-1	TRBJ2-7	ASSMGDRDEQY
14	TRBV11-3	TRBJ2-1	ASSLVLSGAYNEQF
11	TRBV28	TRBJ2-7	ASSLGLVGEQY
11	TRBV10-3	TRBJ2-2	AIGLAVTGELF
14	TRBV7-3	TRBJ2-1	ASSLPASGSFNEQF
13	TRBV28	TRBJ2-7	ASSSDGPFHYEQY
12	TRBV28	TRBJ2-5	ASRPTSAQETQY
12	TRBV28	TRBJ2-7	ASSPTGEGYEQY
13	TRBV19	TRBJ2-1	ASSIDPGRPNEQF
13	TRBV7-9	TRBJ2-1	ASSSTGQAYNEQF
10	TRBV7-9	TRBJ2-7	ASSLGALEQY
11	TRBV11-3	TRBJ2-7	ASSSLAGGEQY
7	TRBV7-9	TRBJ2-7	ASSQPQY
11	TRBV29-1	TRBJ2-7	SVVRTASYEQY
11	TRBV6-1	TRBJ1-6	ASSVQRQSPLH
14	TRBV11-2	TRBJ2-4	ASSTYRGVAKNIQY
13	TRBV18	TRBJ2-7	ASSPRSGPDYEQY
11	TRBV30	TRBJ2-6	AWNSRLANVLT
12	TRBV24-1	TRBJ2-7	ATSDTGRNYEQY
12	TRBV2	TRBJ1-5	ASTRTGDDQPQH
15	TRBV3-1	TRBJ2-5	ASSQGTSGRNRETQY
13	TRBV12-3/TRBV12-4	TRBJ2-2	ASSSLGGNTGELF
15	TRBV15	TRBJ1-5	ATSREFAGVPNQPQH
14	TRBV19	TRBJ2-1	ASSTPGGPTYNEQF
14	TRBV18	TRBJ2-3	ASSPLRGQRTDTQY
13	TRBV28	TRBJ2-1	ASRLTGFSYNEQF
12	TRBV5-1	TRBJ2-4	ASSIGGGRNIQY
11	TRBV6-1	TRBJ2-1	ASSEGGLADRL
11	TRBV5-6	TRBJ2-3	ASSSGGSDTQY
13	TRBV27	TRBJ1-5	ASSLSLTGFQPQH